This TCR beta chain emerged from a study of shared clonotypes between healthy human individuals. In the study overall: Researchers assigned three CD4 naive, three CD4 memory, two CD8 naive and one CD8 memory plate to each donor.

The CDR3 spans 13 residues. Germline V gene lookup returns CDR1 MNHEY and CDR2 SMNVEV (reference sequence). V shed 6 bases and J shed 9 bases, with 15 bases lying between them. Study findings and constraints: Larger estimated richness was generally recorded for naive subsets relative to memory subsets. At large depth, rarefaction still showed sorted-subset sequencing to be incomplete. The sharing of 4% to 5.5% of naive CD4 clonotypes was seen across several donors.

Only in-frame clones appear in the TCRdb table, and some are missing; sequencing was by immunoSEQ multiplex PCR. The sample contains a few hundred thousand clones, about 95% of which appear only once. As for this clone: Its antigen is still unknown.

Naive CD8 cells, CD45RO-negative and positively selected for CCR7, excluded terminally differentiated effector memory CD45RA+ cells. The genes are TRBV27 and TRBJ2-1; possibly TRBD2 for D (6 bases). This receptor was obtained from a woman between 25 and 40 years old in good health. The sample consisted of naive CD8+ T cells sorted from blood. In DNA, the CDR3 is TGTGCCAGCAGCTATAGCGGAACCCGTGAGCAGTTCTTC. It yields the protein CASSYSGTREQFF.